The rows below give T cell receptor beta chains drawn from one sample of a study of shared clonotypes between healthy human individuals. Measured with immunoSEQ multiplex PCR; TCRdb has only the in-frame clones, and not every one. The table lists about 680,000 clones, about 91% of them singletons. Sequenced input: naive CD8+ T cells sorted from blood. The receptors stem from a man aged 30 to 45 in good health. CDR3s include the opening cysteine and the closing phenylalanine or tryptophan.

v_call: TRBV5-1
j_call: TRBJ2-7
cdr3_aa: CASSLAGHEQYF

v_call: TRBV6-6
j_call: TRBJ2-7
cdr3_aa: CASSDRGSSYEQYF

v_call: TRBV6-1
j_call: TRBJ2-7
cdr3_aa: CASSEYKLGSYEQYF

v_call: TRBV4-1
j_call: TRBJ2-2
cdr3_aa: CASSQEPGQGIGELFF

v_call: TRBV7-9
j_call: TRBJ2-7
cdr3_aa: CASSLGRREQYF

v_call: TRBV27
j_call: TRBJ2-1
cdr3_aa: CASNVGGSNEQFF

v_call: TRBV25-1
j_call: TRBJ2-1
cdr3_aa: CASSASGGASYEQFF

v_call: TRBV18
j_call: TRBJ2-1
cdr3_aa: CASSTTFLESYNEQFF

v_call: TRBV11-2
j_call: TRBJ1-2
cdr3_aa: CASSLEAGNYGYTF

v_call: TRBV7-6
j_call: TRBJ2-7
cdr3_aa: CASSLRLAGGDEQYF

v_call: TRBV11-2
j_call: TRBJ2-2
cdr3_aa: CASSSGANTGELFF

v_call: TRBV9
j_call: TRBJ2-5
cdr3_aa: CASSASRTLLGSLQETQYF

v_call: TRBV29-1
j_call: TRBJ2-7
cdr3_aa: CSVLAGTYEQYF

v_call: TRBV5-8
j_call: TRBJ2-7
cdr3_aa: CASSLPGRGRDYEQYF

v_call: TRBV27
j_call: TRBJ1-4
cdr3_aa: CASSLGAGLNEKLFF

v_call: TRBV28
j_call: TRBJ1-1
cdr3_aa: CASSSHRVGNTEAFF

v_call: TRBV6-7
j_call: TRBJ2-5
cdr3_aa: CATTRLGLGYCVGQQETQYF

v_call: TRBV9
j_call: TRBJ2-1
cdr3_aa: CASSGSRTRGSYNEQFF

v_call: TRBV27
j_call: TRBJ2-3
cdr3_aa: CASARISTDTQYF

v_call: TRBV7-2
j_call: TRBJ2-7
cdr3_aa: CASSPLEVSYEQYF

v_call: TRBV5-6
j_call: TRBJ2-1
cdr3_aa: CASNQAYNEQFF

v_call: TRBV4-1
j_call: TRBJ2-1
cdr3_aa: CASSQEGGSGRAYNEQFF

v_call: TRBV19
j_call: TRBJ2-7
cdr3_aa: CASSFRLAHSYEQYF

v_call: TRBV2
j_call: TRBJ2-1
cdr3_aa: CASIGGSYNEQFF

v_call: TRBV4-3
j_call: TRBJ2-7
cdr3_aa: CASSQDGGANYEQYF

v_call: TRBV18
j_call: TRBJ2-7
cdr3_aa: CASSPPRNYEQYF

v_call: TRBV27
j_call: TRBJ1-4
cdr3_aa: CASSWDIYNEKLFF

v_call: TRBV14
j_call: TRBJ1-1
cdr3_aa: CASSPEGWGTEAFF

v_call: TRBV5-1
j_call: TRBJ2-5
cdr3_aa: CASSLEGDQYF

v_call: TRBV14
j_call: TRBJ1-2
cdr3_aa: CASSQVWGGVFGYTF

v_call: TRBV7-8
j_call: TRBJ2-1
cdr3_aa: CASSLLASGSNEQFF

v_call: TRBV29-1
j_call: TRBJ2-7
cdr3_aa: CSVVGGVSYEQYF

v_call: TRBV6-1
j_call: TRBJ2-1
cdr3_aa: CASSVGQGGLSYNEQFF

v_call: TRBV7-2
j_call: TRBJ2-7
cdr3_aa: CASSVPTGNLEQYF

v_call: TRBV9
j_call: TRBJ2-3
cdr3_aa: CASSEGLAGTDTQYF

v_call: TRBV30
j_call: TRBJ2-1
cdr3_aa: CAWIDRGQNNEQFF

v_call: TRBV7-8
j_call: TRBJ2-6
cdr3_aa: CASNLLAGLSSGANVLTF

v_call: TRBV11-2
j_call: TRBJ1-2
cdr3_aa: CASSLRGVGLYGYTF

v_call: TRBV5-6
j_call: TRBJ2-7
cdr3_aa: CASRLGNRHEQYF

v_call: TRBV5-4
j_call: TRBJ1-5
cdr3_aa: CASSLTGSNQPQHF

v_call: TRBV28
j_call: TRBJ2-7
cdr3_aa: CASSEEDRDEQYF

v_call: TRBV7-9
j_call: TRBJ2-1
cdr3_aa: CASSSEIGALRLNEQFF

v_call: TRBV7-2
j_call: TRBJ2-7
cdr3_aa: CASSFPRDRGTYEQYF

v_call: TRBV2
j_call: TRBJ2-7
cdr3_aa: CASRRETSYEQYF

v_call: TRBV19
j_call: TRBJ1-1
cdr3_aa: CASSPDLWNTEAFF

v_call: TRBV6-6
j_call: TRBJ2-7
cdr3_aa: CASTSVPPAYYEQCF

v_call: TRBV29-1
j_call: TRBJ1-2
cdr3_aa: CSAGGAYGYTF

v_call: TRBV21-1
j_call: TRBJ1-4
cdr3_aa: CASSNYCGPTNEKLFF

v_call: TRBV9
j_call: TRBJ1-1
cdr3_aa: CASSSYWGTEAFF

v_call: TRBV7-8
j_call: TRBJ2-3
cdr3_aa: CASSLVVRASTDTQYF

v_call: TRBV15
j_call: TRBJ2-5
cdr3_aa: CATSRDAETQYF

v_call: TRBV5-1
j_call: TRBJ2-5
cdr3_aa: CASSPSGRIQETQYF

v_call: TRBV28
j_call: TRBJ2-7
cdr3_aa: CASAQGQGDERNF

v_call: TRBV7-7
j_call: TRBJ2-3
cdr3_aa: CASSRGRTDTQYF

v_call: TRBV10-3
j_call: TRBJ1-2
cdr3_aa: CAITGTGNGYTF

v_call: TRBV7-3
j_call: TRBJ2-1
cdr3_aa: CASSLTSGVNEQFF

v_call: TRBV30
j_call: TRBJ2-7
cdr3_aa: CAWSTSSAGEQYF

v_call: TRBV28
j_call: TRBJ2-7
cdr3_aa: CASSTDSYEQYF

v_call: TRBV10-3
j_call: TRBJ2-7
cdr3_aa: CASQGTSGNYEQYF